This T cell receptor (beta chain) was recorded in a study of shared clonotypes between healthy human individuals. Study-level information: There were three CD4 naive, three CD4 memory, two CD8 naive and one CD8 memory plates per donor. Study findings and constraints: Depth of sequencing was expected to influence donor clonotype sharing.

This CDR3 has 15 amino acids. Trimming at V came to 4 bases and at J to 4 bases, leaving 3 bases not matched to a gene. The germline V gene has CDR1 SGHTA and CDR2 FQGNSA. This clone has only one observation. As yet, its antigen is unknown. In the original analysis: Sequence data from immunoSEQ were junction-only and lacked quality scores; consequently, filtering differed. Sequencing was performed with immunoSEQ multiplex PCR; in TCRdb, only in-frame clones are kept and a portion is missing. D and trimming come from the DNA, and the V and J calls and clone size come from that table. There are 2 million to 2.5 million clones in the sample; just under 95% occur only once, and roughly 0.34% lies in the top ten.

V is TRBV7-2 and J is TRBJ2-2, with 10 bases fitting TRBD2. Sequencing was performed on naive CD4+ T cells from PBMCs. Subset reported: CD45RA+ positively selected. This receptor was obtained from a young man in good health. Some clones in this sample may be carry-over from other donors' samples. The CDR3 sequence is CASSSLAGGTGELFF. DNA of the CDR3: TGTGCCAGCAGCTCTTTAGCGGGAGGCACCGGGGAGCTGTTTTTT.